This entry describes one T cell receptor (beta chain). Its antigen is undetermined. Germline V gene lookup returns CDR1 SGHRS and CDR2 YFSETQ. The V gene lost 0 bases and the J gene lost 8 bases, with 15 bases spanning the gap. The CDR3 has 15 residues. Generated by immunoSEQ multiplex PCR, the TCRdb table keeps only in-frame clones and is missing some. Seen here are roughly 80,000 clones, roughly 92% observed once, and the top ten hold roughly 0.15%. These data originate in a study of human versus mouse CDR3 diversity and MHC coevolution. Study observations and caveats: Humans had the largest estimated TCR beta repertoire, 1.5 million to 2 million clonotypes.

This clonotype originated in a person between 25 and 69 years old in good health. The sequenced sample was naive CD4+ T cells from blood. Subset noted: CD45RO-negative CD62L-positive naive CD4 T cells. V gene TRBV5-1 combines with J gene TRBJ2-1; D perhaps matches TRBD1 (5 bases). CDR3 DNA: TGCGCCAGCAGCTTGGGGGGCCATTCACGGGATGAGCAGTTCTTC. It specifies CASSLGGHSRDEQFF.